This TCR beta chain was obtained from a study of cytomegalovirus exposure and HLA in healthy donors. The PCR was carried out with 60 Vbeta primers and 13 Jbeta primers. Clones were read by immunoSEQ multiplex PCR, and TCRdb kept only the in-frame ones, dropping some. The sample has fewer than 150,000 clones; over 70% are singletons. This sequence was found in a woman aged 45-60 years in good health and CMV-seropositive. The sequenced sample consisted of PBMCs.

CDR3 nucleotide sequence: TGTGCCAGCAGCACACCGGGACTTCTGAGCTCCTACGAGCAGTACTTC. Translation: CASSTPGLLSSYEQYF. The genes are TRBV5-4 and TRBJ2-7; TRBD2 might be the D (6 bases). Trimming shortened V by 4 bases and J by 0 bases, and 17 bases separated the two germline ends. Germline V gene lookup returns CDR1 SGHNT and CDR2 YYREEE (reference sequence). The CDR3 runs to 16 residues.